The clone carrying this TCR beta chain was detected only a few times. Germline lookup yields CDR1 MNHEY and CDR2 SVGAGI. This CDR3 has 13 amino acids. Unmatched junction bases numbered 5, after V lost 7 bases and J lost 4 bases. This entry is derived from a study of blood T cell repertoires in COVID-19. On the study more broadly: Specimens from acute and convalescent COVID-19 originated in the United States, Italy and Spain.

Assay: immunoSEQ multiplex PCR; the TCRdb copy retains only in-frame clones and omits some. The sample carries 150,000 to 200,000 clones, about 86% recorded once. This clonotype originated in a man in his fifties with active or convalescent COVID-19. The specimen was peripheral blood. This rearrangement joins TRBV6-5 to TRBJ2-3, with 7 bases identical to TRBD2. The CDR3 region has the DNA TGTGCCAGCAAGGTTGGGGGGGCAGATACGCAGTATTTT. Encoded protein: CASKVGGADTQYF.